The text below deals with one T cell receptor beta chain. The V end lost 6 bases, the J end lost 3 bases, and 10 bases lay between the germline ends. The CDR3 runs 13 residues. TCRdb's table, derived via immunoSEQ multiplex PCR, lists solely in-frame clones and lacks some. The table records about 240,000 clones, roughly nine tenths of them present only once. This specimen belongs to a study of blood T cell repertoires in COVID-19. Overall study context: From T cells, B-cell-depleted T cells, or PBMCs came the material, which was cDNA or gDNA.

The receptor comes from a man between 60 and 75 years old with acute or convalescent COVID-19. Sequenced input: peripheral blood. The chain joins TRBV12-3 or TRBV12-4 to TRBJ2-3; D is perhaps TRBD2 (6 bases). The CDR3 nucleotides are TGTGCCAGCAGGATAAGCGGGACAGATACGCAGTATTTT. Translating gives CASRISGTDTQYF.